These T cell receptor beta chains were read from a single sample in a study of cytotoxic CD8 clonotypes in ibrutinib-treated CLL. Using immunoSEQ multiplex PCR, the repertoire was profiled, and TCRdb retains in-frame clones only, with some absent. The table records 90,000 to 150,000 clones, approximately 56% of them present only once. The source material was PBMCs, sampled after 24 months of ibrutinib treatment. The receptors here all came from a human donor with chronic lymphocytic leukemia. Both conserved end residues are part of each CDR3. Fields, in order: J gene, CDR3 length, V gene, D gene, clone size, CDR3 DNA, CDR3 protein. The D gene is left open where the match is weak. A row's size may be missing; if present it is once, few, many or a size class.

>TRBJ2-5|11|TRBV5-5|-|-
TGTGCCAGCAGCCCGCAAGAGACCCAGTACTTC
CASSPQETQYF
>TRBJ1-3|14|TRBV25-1|-|-
TGTGCCAGCAGCCCGCGGCGGGGGGGCGACACCATATATTTT
CASSPRRGGDTIYF
>TRBJ2-1|15|TRBV7-6|-|-
TGTGCCAGCAGCTTATTGGGGGGTACATACAATGAGCAGTTCTTC
CASSLLGGTYNEQFF
>TRBJ1-2|15|TRBV9|TRBD1|-
TGTGCCAGCAGCGTAGCCGACAGGGATCGCTATGGCTACACCTTC
CASSVADRDRYGYTF
>TRBJ1-1|13|TRBV11-3|-|-
TGTGCCAGCAGCTTAGGAGGGGACACTGAAGCTTTCTTT
CASSLGGDTEAFF
>TRBJ2-5|12|TRBV15|-|-
TGTGCCACCAGCAGAAGGGAGAAGACCCAGTACTTC
CATSRREKTQYF
>TRBJ1-4|15|TRBV6-5|TRBD1|-
TGTGCCAGCAGTTACTCCGGAGACAGGGACGAAAAACTGTTTTTT
CASSYSGDRDEKLFF
>TRBJ2-5|15|TRBV9|TRBD1|few
TGTGCCAGCAGCTTGAAGACAGGGGGCCAAGAGACCCAGTACTTC
CASSLKTGGQETQYF
>TRBJ2-3|15|TRBV4-1|TRBD2|-
TGCGCCAGCAGCCAACAGCGCGGGGGGGCGGATACGCAGTATTTT
CASSQQRGGADTQYF
>TRBJ1-5|15|TRBV2|-|-
TGTGCCAGCAGTGATAAGGGTCTCAGGGATCAGCCCCAGCATTTT
CASSDKGLRDQPQHF
>TRBJ2-7|15|TRBV7-2|TRBD1|-
TGTGCCAGCAGCTTACTTGCGAGCAGGGGGCACGAGCAGTACTTC
CASSLLASRGHEQYF
>TRBJ2-7|11|TRBV2|-|-
TGTGCCAGCAGTGAAAGGAACGAGCAGTACTTC
CASSERNEQYF
>TRBJ2-5|14|TRBV6-1|-|-
TGTGCCAGCAGTCCCACTTCGTCTCAAGAGACCCAGTACTTC
CASSPTSSQETQYF
>TRBJ2-7|15|TRBV19|TRBD2|-
TGTGCCAGTAGTATAGGCGGCGGGGGGCCGTACGAGCAGTACTTC
CASSIGGGGPYEQYF
>TRBJ2-2|16|TRBV5-6|TRBD1|-
TGTGCCAGCAGCTTGGGGACAGGGATCCTGACCGGGGAGCTGTTTTTT
CASSLGTGILTGELFF
>TRBJ2-1|16|TRBV6-6|-|few
TGTGCCAGCAGTTCTCGAGCCGGGATCCGTTACAATGAGCAGTTCTTC
CASSSRAGIRYNEQFF
>TRBJ1-5|13|TRBV4-2|-|-
TGTGCCAGCAGCCAGGCCAGCGATCAGCCCCAGCATTTT
CASSQASDQPQHF
>TRBJ2-5|15|TRBV5-1|-|-
TGCGCCAGCAGCTGGGGCTGGCGCGGTCAAGAGACCCAGTACTTC
CASSWGWRGQETQYF
>TRBJ2-1|16|TRBV18|-|-
TGTGCCAGCTCACCACGGTCGGGGAGAGGTGGCGATGAGCAGTTCTTC
CASSPRSGRGGDEQFF
>TRBJ2-2|15|TRBV5-6|-|once
TGTGCCAGCAGCCGGACGGGGGCGAACACCGGGGAGCTGTTTTTT
CASSRTGANTGELFF
>TRBJ2-3|14|TRBV6-1|-|-
TGTGCCAGCAGTGAGTCAAGGGGGACAGATACGCAGTATTTT
CASSESRGTDTQYF
>TRBJ2-1|16|TRBV7-2|-|-
TGTGCCAGCAGCTTAGGGTCGTTAGGGTTTTACAATGAGCAGTTCTTC
CASSLGSLGFYNEQFF
>TRBJ1-3|15|TRBV13|-|-
TGTGCCAGCAGCTATACCAAGGGGCTTGGGGACACCATATATTTT
CASSYTKGLGDTIYF
>TRBJ2-3|14|TRBV9|-|-
TGTGCCAGCAGCGTAGGGGCGGGCACAGATACGCAGTATTTT
CASSVGAGTDTQYF
>TRBJ2-1|12|TRBV10-3|-|few
TGTGCCATCAGTCAAGGGGGAAATGAGCAGTTCTTC
CAISQGGNEQFF
>TRBJ2-3|16|TRBV5-1|TRBD2|once
TGCGCCAGCAGCTTGGGCCCGGGACTACCAGCAGATACGCAGTATTTT
CASSLGPGLPADTQYF
>TRBJ1-5|14|TRBV18|-|-
TGTGCCAGCTCACCAGGGTCCAGCAATCAGCCCCAGCATTTT
CASSPGSSNQPQHF
>TRBJ1-4|15|TRBV27|-|-
TGTGCCAGCAGCAAAGAAAATCGGCTAGTTGAAAAACTGTTTTTT
CASSKENRLVEKLFF
>TRBJ1-6|12|TRBV10-2|-|-
TGCGCCAGCAGCGAAAATAATTCACCCCTCCACTTT
CASSENNSPLHF
>TRBJ2-2|14|TRBV4-1|-|-
TGCGCCAGCAGAATAGGGACCGCCACCGGGGAGCTGTTTTTT
CASRIGTATGELFF
>TRBJ1-1|14|TRBV6-6|TRBD1|-
TGTGCCAGCAGAAACACACCAGGGGGCACTGAAGCTTTCTTT
CASRNTPGGTEAFF
>TRBJ1-6|16|TRBV18|-|-
TGTGCCAGCTCACCTTCCACGACAGGTCCAAATTCACCCCTCCACTTT
CASSPSTTGPNSPLHF
>TRBJ2-3|16|TRBV5-6|-|-
TGTGCCAGCACCCCACCTCGGCGTTCCCTTACAGATACGCAGTATTTT
CASTPPRRSLTDTQYF
>TRBJ2-7|15|TRBV5-1|TRBD2|-
TGCGCCAGCAGCTTGGATCCCAGCGGGGGGAAAAAGCAGTACTTC
CASSLDPSGGKKQYF
>TRBJ1-5|17|TRBV9|TRBD1|many
TGTGCCAGCAGCGTAGCTTGGGACAGGGGACGTAATCAGCCCCAGCATTTT
CASSVAWDRGRNQPQHF
>TRBJ1-5|14|TRBV10-2|-|-
TGCGCCAGCACTAGTTACAATAGCAATCAGCCCCAGCATTTT
CASTSYNSNQPQHF
>TRBJ2-2|14|TRBV11-3|-|-
TGTGCCAGCAGCTTAGCCAGTAACACCGGGGAGCTGTTTTTT
CASSLASNTGELFF
>TRBJ1-6|12|TRBV29-1|-|-
TGCACCTTGGGGGGCGGTAATTCACCCCTCCACTTT
CTLGGGNSPLHF
>TRBJ2-2|15|TRBV28|-|many
TGTGCCAGCAGTGCTGCCGGGATTAAGACGGGGGAGCTGTTTTTT
CASSAAGIKTGELFF
>TRBJ2-7|15|TRBV28|TRBD1|-
TGTGCCAGCAGTTTCGCCGGGACAGGGGTGTACGAGCAGTACTTC
CASSFAGTGVYEQYF
>TRBJ2-2|16|TRBV6-5|TRBD1|-
TGTGCCAGCAGTTACTCGACAGGGGGAAACACCGGGGAGCTGTTTTTT
CASSYSTGGNTGELFF
>TRBJ1-3|14|TRBV18|-|few
TGTGCCAGCTCACCAGGGGTGGCTGGAAACACCATATATTTT
CASSPGVAGNTIYF
>TRBJ2-7|14|TRBV30|-|-
TGTGCCTGGGACCGGGACAAGGATCGTAACGAGCAGTACTTC
CAWDRDKDRNEQYF
>TRBJ1-6|12|TRBV5-1|-|-
TGCGCCAGCTCGGAAGGGAATTCACCCCTCCACTTT
CASSEGNSPLHF
>TRBJ2-5|13|TRBV11-2|TRBD2|-
TGTGCCAGCAGCACGTCGGGGGGAGAGACCCAGTACTTC
CASSTSGGETQYF
>TRBJ1-2|14|TRBV29-1|-|-
TGCAGCGTTGAAGAGGTAGAGGGGACTAATGGCTACACCTTC
CSVEEVEGTNGYTF
>TRBJ2-7|14|TRBV28|TRBD1|-
TGTGCCAGCAGTCAGACAGGGGCTCGCTACGAGCAGTACTTC
CASSQTGARYEQYF
>TRBJ2-5|13|TRBV28|-|-
TGTGCCAGCAGTTTAAGCAGACAAGAGACCCAGTACTTC
CASSLSRQETQYF
>TRBJ1-2|13|TRBV2|-|-
TGTGCCAGCGGCCTAATCTCCGCGGGGGGCTACACCTTC
CASGLISAGGYTF
>TRBJ2-2|15|TRBV7-3|TRBD1|-
TGTGCCAGCAGCTACCAGGGGGCGTACACCGGGGAGCTGTTTTTT
CASSYQGAYTGELFF
>TRBJ2-2|17|TRBV30|-|few
TGTGCCTGGAGTACAGGGAAAACGAGCGCGAACACCGGGGAGCTGTTTTTT
CAWSTGKTSANTGELFF
>TRBJ2-4|16|TRBV27|-|-
TGTGCCAGCAGTCCCATGATGACAGCCAAAGGAGACATTCAGTACTTC
CASSPMMTAKGDIQYF
>TRBJ2-3|17|TRBV5-1|-|-
TGCGCCAGCAGCTTCGCCCCCGGAGGGGTTAGCACAGATACGCAGTATTTT
CASSFAPGGVSTDTQYF
>TRBJ1-1|13|TRBV29-1|-|-
TGCAGCGTTGAACGGGAGGTCCGATGCACGGGGTTCTTT
CSVEREVRCTGFF
>TRBJ1-1|15|TRBV11-1|TRBD1|-
TGTGCCAGCAGCGGGGGGGACAGGTTGAACACTGAAGCTTTCTTT
CASSGGDRLNTEAFF